The clone carrying this T cell receptor beta chain showed up many times. Its antigen is still unknown. The sample originates from a study of neurological immune-mediated disorders. Notes on the study in general: CDR3 amino acid sequences found in expanded clones were never shared across subjects, suggesting private repertoires in all groups. HTLV-1-associated myelopathy ranked highest for TCR clonal expansion and multiple sclerosis lowest, beneath healthy controls.

V lost 6 bases and J lost 1, with 18 bases in between. This CDR3 comprises 15 residues. Germline V gene lookup returns CDR1 DFQATT and CDR2 SNEGSKA (reference sequence). The cDNA was synthesized by means of template-switch 5'RACE, which was carried out with 10-nucleotide random UMIs. TCRdb re-analysed the 5' RACE reads in MiXCR, keeping a single row per CDR3 protein. This sample has about 60,000 distinct CDR3 sequences, with around 3.6% found just once. It was from 2 million PBMCs stored at -80 C that the unsorted libraries were obtained. The specimen sequenced was PBMCs. This receptor was identified in a young man with multiple sclerosis. V is TRBV20-1 and J is TRBJ1-1, with D uncertain. The CDR3 DNA is TGCAGTGCCCTCCGGGCCTTTCCGAGGAACACTGAAGCTTTCTTT. Encoded protein: CSALRAFPRNTEAFF.